The 26 T cell receptor beta chains given below trace back to one sample, sequenced in a study of kidney transplant recipient with SARS-CoV-2 infection. TCRdb reanalysed the reads using MiXCR and keeps one entry per CDR3 protein. The sample consists of approximately 240,000 distinct CDR3 sequences, more than 25% of them appearing once. The material was a blood sample, obtained at baseline and between days 110 and 120 from a kidney transplant recipient. These TCRs come from a male patient aged 30 to 39 who had COVID-19 and was a kidney transplant recipient. The graft donor may have contributed some T cells.

This clonotype was picked up many times. The rearrangement uses TRBV12-3 or TRBV12-4 and TRBJ1-2, with no clear D. Trimming took 5 bases from V and 4 from J, leaving 23 bases between them. There are 17 residues in the CDR3. CDR3 loop: CASSDIYSFRKTYGYTF. In DNA, the CDR3 is TGTGCCAGCAGTGATATTTACAGCTTCCGAAAGACCTATGGCTACACCTTC.

This clonotype was picked up many times. The V and J genes are TRBV15 and TRBJ1-1; D is undetermined. Germline V gives CDR1 LNHNV, CDR2 YYDKDF (reference sequence). V lost 1 base and J lost 5, with 11 bases in between. The length of the CDR3 is 14 residues. The CDR3: CATSRGQLGTEAFF. In DNA, the CDR3 is TGTGCCACCAGCAGAGGCCAGCTCGGGACTGAAGCTTTCTTT.

This clonotype was detected only once. A much more abundant neighbour one base away suggests this may be a read error. The rearrangement joins TRBV5-8 to TRBJ1-2; D ambiguous. The CDR3 consists of 16 residues. The germline CDR1 and CDR2 sequences are SGHTS and YDEGEE. Trimming shortened V by 7 bases and J by 4 bases, and 23 bases separated the two germline ends. The CDR3 sequence: CASRTRHPRRTYGYTF. In nucleotides, the CDR3 is TGTGCCAGCCGAACTCGTCATCCACGAAGGACCTATGGCTACACCTTC.

On this clonotype: One base away lies a much larger clone, so this may be a sequencing read error. The chain recombines TRBV7-9 with TRBJ2-2; D is unresolved. CDR3 length: 12 residues. Trimming took off 8 bases at V and 6 bases at J, with 10 bases between the two ends. Germline CDR1 reads SEHNR; CDR2 reads FQNEAQ (reference sequence). The CDR3 nucleotides are TGTGCCAGCGGCCTCAACTCCGGGGAGCTGTTTTTT. Translation: CASGLNSGELFF.

This clonotype was recorded at least ten times. The J gene is TRBJ2-7, the V gene TRBV20-1, with a tentative D call TRBD1 (6 bases). This CDR3 has 14 residues. V lost 0 bases and J 3 bases, leaving 12 bases between the germline ends. CDR1 is DFQATT, CDR2 SNEGSKA, per germline (reference sequence). CDR3 nucleotide sequence: TGCAGTGCTAGAGAGGGCAGGGGCGGCTACGAGCAGTACTTC. It codes for CSAREGRGGYEQYF.

This clonotype has ten or more counts. This chain links TRBV20-1 with TRBJ1-5; 7 bases align to TRBD1. J was trimmed by 7 bases and V by 6 bases; bases with no gene match: 12. The CDR3 runs to 14 residues. Germline V lookup: CDR1 DFQATT, CDR2 SNEGSKA (reference sequence). The CDR3 sequence: CSAPDREGYQPQHF. The CDR3 region has the DNA TGCAGTGCCCCAGACAGGGAAGGCTACCAGCCCCAGCATTTT.

This clonotype appeared a few times. The V and J genes are TRBV20-1 and TRBJ2-1; D is uncertain. The germline V and J ends were trimmed by 3 bases and 4 bases, with 13 bases remaining between them. The germline gives CDR1 DFQATT, CDR2 SNEGSKA (reference sequence). CDR3 length: 14 residues. This CDR3 reads CSARAIDGYNEQFF. The DNA of the CDR3 is TGCAGTGCTAGGGCCATAGATGGGTACAATGAGCAGTTCTTC.

This clonotype has ten or more counts. This chain connects TRBV7-8 to TRBJ2-7, with 7 bases aligning to TRBD1. J gave up 4 bases and V 5 bases, and 8 bases lay outside the gene matches. The V gene's germline CDR1 is SGHVS and CDR2 FQNEAQ. The CDR3 totals 14 residues. CDR3 nucleotide sequence: TGTGCCAGCAGCCCCGACAGGGTTAGGTACGAGCAGTACTTC. Protein sequence: CASSPDRVRYEQYF.

This clonotype was observed many times. The CDR3 sequence is CSPWRVGQPQHF. CDR3 coding DNA: TGCAGCCCTTGGAGGGTAGGTCAGCCCCAGCATTTT. The chain recombines TRBV20-1 with TRBJ1-5; D remains ambiguous. From germline, CDR1 is DFQATT and CDR2 SNEGSKA (reference sequence). This CDR3 comprises 12 residues.

Turning to this clonotype: Being one base from a much bigger clone, this may be a read error. DNA for the CDR3: TGTGCCACCAACCAATCTAAAAGGTGTGGAAAGACCTATGGCTACACCTTC. Translated, it gives CATNQSKRCGKTYGYTF. This chain joins TRBV15 and TRBJ1-2; no definite D call. This CDR3 has 17 amino acids. Germline values: CDR1 LNHNV, CDR2 YYDKDF (reference sequence). V lost 7 bases, J lost 4 bases, and 25 bases lay in between.

This clonotype was observed many times. J is TRBJ2-5 and V is TRBV21-1; the table names TRBD2, a call not compared with the DNA. TRBV21-1 is assigned pseudogene status. The CDR3 consists of 15 residues. The CDR3 bases are TGTGCCAGCAGCATCCCTGGAGGGCTTGAAGAGACCCAGTACTTC. Residues: CASSIPGGLEETQYF.

This clonotype was detected ten times or more. V is TRBV6-4 and J is TRBJ1-2; D unresolved. The CDR3 loop spans 17 amino acids. Trimming took 5 bases from V and 4 from J, leaving 23 bases between them. Germline V gene data show CDR1 as MRHNA and CDR2 as SNTAGT. The CDR3 region has the DNA TGTGCCAGCAGTTGTATAGTCTCACACGGAAAGACCTATGGCTACACCTTC. Its translation: CASSCIVSHGKTYGYTF.

This clonotype was counted at least ten times. Relative to the germline gene, one junction end is altered; a read error may explain this. The chain uses TRBV24-1 and TRBJ1-2, with unresolved D. Germline loops: CDR1 KGHDR, CDR2 SFDVKD. The CDR3 loop spans 17 amino acids. The CDR3 coding sequence is TGTGCCACCAGTTATTTCAATAGTACCAGAAAGACCTATGGCTACACCTTC. Translating gives CATSYFNSTRKTYGYTF.

This clonotype has ten or more counts. The chain has TRBV2 and TRBJ2-7, with 10 nucleotides matching TRBD2. Trimming removed 5 bases from V and 3 bases from J; junction bases left unmatched: 4. The CDR3 has 14 amino acids. Germline CDR1 reads SNHLY; CDR2 reads FYNNEI. The CDR3 loop reads CASSLAGVSYEQYF. The CDR3 DNA reads as TGTGCCAGCAGTCTAGCGGGAGTTAGCTACGAGCAGTACTTC.

Turning to this clonotype: The CDR3 ends on some other residue instead of the conserved phenylalanine or tryptophan, so this is likely a read error. No DNA is shown, since the ends of the CDR3 on it are uncertain; the CDR3 is the one TCRdb lists. The chain has TRBV20-1 and TRBJ2-5. 14 amino acids form the CDR3, both terminal residues included. Germline loops: CDR1 DFQATT, CDR2 SNEGSKA (reference sequence). The CDR3 here is CSAIKIAVQETLYL.

J is TRBJ2-1 and V is TRBV20-1; D is possibly TRBD2 (6 bases). Germline CDR1 DFQATT, CDR2 SNEGSKA (reference sequence). CDR3 length: 12 residues. V was pared by 5 bases and J by 9 bases, with 14 bases between. The CDR3 DNA follows: TGCAGTGCTTACGGGGGATCGACTGAGCAGTTCTTC. Protein sequence: CSAYGGSTEQFF.

About this clonotype: A much more abundant neighbour one base away suggests this may be a read error. The conserved closing phenylalanine or tryptophan is absent in this CDR3, likely reflecting a read error. The chain employs TRBV7-7 and TRBJ1-2; D unresolved. The CDR3 sequence is 17 residues long. V shed 5 bases and J shed 4 bases, with 23 bases lying between them. The germline gives CDR1 SSHAT, CDR2 FNYEAQ (reference sequence). Written as DNA, the CDR3 is TGTGCCAGCAGCCTGTGTCTTAAGTGCCGAAAGACCTATGGCTACACCCTC. It is translated as CASSLCLKCRKTYGYTL.

This clonotype showed up many times. The gene calls are TRBV11-2 and TRBJ2-1; no definite D call. The CDR3 is made up of 10 amino acids. V was clipped by 3 bases and J by 7 bases, with 1 base between them. Germline-derived CDR1 and CDR2 are SGHAT and FQNNGV. CDR3 sequence: CASSLNEQFF. The CDR3 DNA reads as TGTGCCAGCAGCTTGAATGAGCAGTTCTTC.

V gene TRBV19 combines with J gene TRBJ2-1, with D perhaps matching TRBD1 or TRBD2 (6 bases each). V lost 9 bases and J 0 bases, leaving 15 bases between the germline ends. Germline V gene sequence: CDR1 LNHDA, CDR2 SQIVND (reference sequence). This CDR3 is 15 amino acids long. Here the CDR3 reads CASIPGGGSYNEQFF. The CDR3, as DNA: TGTGCCAGCATACCTGGAGGGGGCTCCTACAATGAGCAGTTCTTC.

The chain employs TRBV19 and TRBJ2-5, with a possible D match to TRBD2 (5 bases). The V end was cut by 8 bases, the J end by 2 bases, with 12 bases between. The germline CDR1 and CDR2 sequences are LNHDA and SQIVND (reference sequence). There are 13 residues in the CDR3. The DNA for the CDR3 is TGTGCCAGTGGTTCAGCGGCTCAAGAGACCCAGTACTTC. It specifies CASGSAAQETQYF.

In regard to this clonotype: One junction end disagrees with the germline gene, perhaps due to a read error. This chain uses TRBV5-3 with TRBJ1-2; D remains ambiguous. TRBV5-3 is treated as an ORF (open reading frame) with a function not yet certain. The CDR3 spans 16 residues. CDR3 sequence reads: CARQVKVVRKTYGCTF. In nucleotides, the CDR3 is TGTGCCAGACAGGTAAAAGTGGTGAGAAAGACCTATGGCTGCACCTTC.

Concerning this clonotype itself: A much larger clone is a single base away; this may be a read error. The chain joins TRBV27 to TRBJ2-7; maybe TRBD2 (5 bases). Germline assignment: CDR1 MNHEY and CDR2 SMNVEV (reference sequence). The CDR3 sequence is 15 residues long. CDR3 sequence: CASGSTQAGAFERYF. The CDR3 DNA reads as TGTGCCAGCGGTAGCACCCAGGCGGGCGCATTCGAGCGGTACTTC.

This clonotype was seen repeatedly, ten times or more. This sequence joins TRBV18 and TRBJ2-5, with D hard to call. This CDR3 contains 13 residues. V gave up 2 bases and J gave up 3 bases, with 7 bases separating them. Germline CDR1 reads KGHSH; CDR2 reads LQKENI. The CDR3 DNA reads TGTGCCAGCTCACCAGACATGGAAGAGACCCAGTACTTC. It codes for CASSPDMEETQYF.

This clonotype was seen ten or more times. V and J are TRBV7-3 and TRBJ2-3; 10 positions match TRBD2. V gave up 5 bases and J gave up 6 bases; unmatched junction bases: 5. CDR1 is SGHTA, CDR2 FQGTGA, per germline. The CDR3 spans 14 residues. The CDR3 reads CASSLAGEGDTQYF. Here the CDR3 DNA reads TGTGCCAGCAGCCTAGCGGGAGAGGGGGATACGCAGTATTTT. The complete variable domain, with remaining parts taken from reference TRBV7-3 and TRBJ2-3, reads GAGVSQTPSNKVTEKGKYVELRCDPISGHTALYWYRQSLGQGPEFLIYFQGTGAADDSGLPNDRFFAVRPEGSVSTLKIQRTERGDSAVYLCASSLAGEGDTQYFGPGTRLTVL.

This clonotype showed up just a few times. The rearrangement links TRBV7-2 to TRBJ2-7; either TRBD1 or TRBD2 may fit D (5 bases each). V dropped 4 bases and J dropped 7 bases, with 11 bases sitting between them. This CDR3 region has 12 residues. Germline CDR1 is SGHTA and CDR2 is FQGNSA. Here the CDR3 reads CASSWDQGEQYF. The CDR3 DNA reads as TGTGCCAGCAGCTGGGACCAAGGGGAGCAGTACTTC. The full variable domain, completed using reference TRBV7-2 and TRBJ2-7, is GAGVSQSPSNKVTEKGKDVELRCDPISGHTALYWYRQSLGQGLEFLIYFQGNSAPDKSGLPSDRFSAERTGGSVSTLTIQRTQQEDSAVYLCASSWDQGEQYFGPGTRLTVT.

This clonotype was counted a few times. V gene TRBV7-3 combines with J gene TRBJ2-2; TRBD2 agrees at 8 bases. CDR1 and CDR2 from the germline V gene are SGHTA and FQGTGA. The CDR3 runs 15 residues. V trimming: 8 bases; J trimming: 1 base; junction bases outside the gene matches: 6. CDR3 amino acids: CASAKGLGNTGELFF. Here the CDR3 DNA reads TGTGCCAGCGCTAAGGGACTAGGGAACACCGGGGAGCTGTTTTTT.